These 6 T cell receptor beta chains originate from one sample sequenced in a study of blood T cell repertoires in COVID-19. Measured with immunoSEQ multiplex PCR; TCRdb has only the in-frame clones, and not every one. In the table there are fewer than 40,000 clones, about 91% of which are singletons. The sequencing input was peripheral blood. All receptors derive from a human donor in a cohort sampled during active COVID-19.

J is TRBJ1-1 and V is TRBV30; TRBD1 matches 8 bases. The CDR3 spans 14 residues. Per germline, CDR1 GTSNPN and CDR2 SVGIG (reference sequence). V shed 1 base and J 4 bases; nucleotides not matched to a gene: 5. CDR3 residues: CAWSGTGRSTEAFF. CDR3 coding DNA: TGTGCCTGGAGTGGGACAGGGAGGTCCACTGAAGCTTTCTTT.

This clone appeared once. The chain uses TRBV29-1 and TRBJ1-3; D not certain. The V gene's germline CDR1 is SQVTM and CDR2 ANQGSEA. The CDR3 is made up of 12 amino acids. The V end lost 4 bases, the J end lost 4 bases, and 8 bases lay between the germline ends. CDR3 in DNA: TGCAGCGTTGGAGGGCTCGGAAACACCATATATTTT. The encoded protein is CSVGGLGNTIYF.

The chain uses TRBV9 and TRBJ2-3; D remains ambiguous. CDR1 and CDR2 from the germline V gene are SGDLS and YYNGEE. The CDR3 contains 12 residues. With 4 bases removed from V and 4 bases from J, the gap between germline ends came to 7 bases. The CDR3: CASSIYPDTQYF. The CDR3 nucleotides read TGTGCCAGCAGCATCTACCCAGATACGCAGTATTTT. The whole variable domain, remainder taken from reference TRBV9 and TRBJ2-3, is DSGVTQTPKHLITATGQRVTLRCSPRSGDLSVYWYQQSLDQGLQFLIQYYNGEERAKGNILERFSAQQFPDLHSELNLSSLELGDSALYFCASSIYPDTQYFGPGTRLTVL.

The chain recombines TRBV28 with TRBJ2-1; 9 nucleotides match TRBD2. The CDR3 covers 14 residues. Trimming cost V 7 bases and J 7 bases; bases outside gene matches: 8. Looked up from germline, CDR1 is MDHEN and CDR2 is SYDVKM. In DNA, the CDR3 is TGTGCCAGCACCGTGGGACTAGCTAAGAATGAGCAGTTCTTC. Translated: CASTVGLAKNEQFF.

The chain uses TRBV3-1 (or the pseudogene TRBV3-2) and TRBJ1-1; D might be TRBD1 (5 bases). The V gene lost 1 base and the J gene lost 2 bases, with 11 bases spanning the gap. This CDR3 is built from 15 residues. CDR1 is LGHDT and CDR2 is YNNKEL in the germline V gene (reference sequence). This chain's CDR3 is CASSQGAGINTEAFF. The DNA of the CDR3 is TGTGCCAGCAGCCAAGGGGCAGGGATTAACACTGAAGCTTTCTTT.

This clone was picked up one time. The CDR3 loop is CASRASGAPYEQYV. In DNA, the CDR3 is TGTGCCAGCAGGGCTAGCGGGGCCCCCTACGAGCAGTACGTC. V gene TRBV6-5 combines with J gene TRBJ2-7, with 9 bases aligning to TRBD2. The CDR3 is 14 amino acids. Germline-derived CDR1 and CDR2 are MNHEY and SVGAGI. The junction had 5 bases not matched to a gene; V was cut back by 6 bases and J by 2 bases.